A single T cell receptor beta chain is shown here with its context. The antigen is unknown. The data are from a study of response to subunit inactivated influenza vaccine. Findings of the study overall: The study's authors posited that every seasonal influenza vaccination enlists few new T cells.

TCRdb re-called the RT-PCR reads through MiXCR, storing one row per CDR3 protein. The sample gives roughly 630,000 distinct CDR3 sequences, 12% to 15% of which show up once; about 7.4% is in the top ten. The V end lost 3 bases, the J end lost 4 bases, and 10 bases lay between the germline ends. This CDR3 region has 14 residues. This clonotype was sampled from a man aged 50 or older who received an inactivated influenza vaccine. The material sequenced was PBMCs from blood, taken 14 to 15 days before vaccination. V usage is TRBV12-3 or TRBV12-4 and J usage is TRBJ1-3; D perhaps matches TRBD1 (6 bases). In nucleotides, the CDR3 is TGTGCCAGCAGTTTCCGGGGGGCAGGAAACACCATATATTTT. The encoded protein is CASSFRGAGNTIYF.